These T cell receptor beta chains were read from a single sample in a study of blood T cell repertoires in COVID-19. Libraries were prepared by immunoSEQ multiplex PCR; TCRdb keeps only in-frame clonotypes and omits some of them. The sample lists around 190,000 clones, about nine tenths occurring once. Sequenced material: peripheral blood. These receptor sequences come from a man between 70 and 80 years old with active or convalescent COVID-19. The conserved cysteine and the conserved F or W are not part of the CDR3 here. Fields, in order: V gene, J gene, CDR3 protein.

V: TRBV29-1; J: TRBJ1-2; CDR3: SVTGYGYT
V: TRBV2; J: TRBJ2-1; CDR3: ASSQDGEQF
V: TRBV7-9; J: TRBJ2-3; CDR3: ASESGEGSTDTQY
V: TRBV28; J: TRBJ1-1; CDR3: ASSDTRGRNTEAF
V: TRBV19; J: TRBJ1-1; CDR3: ASSPTGDTEAF
V: TRBV5-1; J: TRBJ1-4; CDR3: ASSFSGSEKLF
V: TRBV7-2; J: TRBJ2-1; CDR3: ASSLDWTANEQF
V: TRBV11-2; J: TRBJ2-1; CDR3: ASSPAGSYNEQF
V: TRBV28; J: TRBJ2-1; CDR3: ASSSGDRYEQF
V: TRBV6-2/TRBV6-3; J: TRBJ2-2; CDR3: ASSVAGVYTGELF
V: TRBV24-1; J: TRBJ2-1; CDR3: ATSDVRSGTSGSYNEQF
V: TRBV3-1/TRBV3-2; J: TRBJ2-7; CDR3: ASSPPGQGSYEQY
V: TRBV19; J: TRBJ1-5; CDR3: ASQRSATGSNQPQH
V: TRBV18; J: TRBJ1-2; CDR3: ASSPLQGGDNYGYT
V: TRBV5-5; J: TRBJ1-6; CDR3: ASTDFPNNSPLH
V: TRBV18; J: TRBJ1-1; CDR3: ASSGQSNTEAF
V: TRBV7-9; J: TRBJ1-2; CDR3: ASSSGQGAYGYT
V: TRBV6-5; J: TRBJ1-6; CDR3: ASTDSNSPLH
V: TRBV19; J: TRBJ1-4; CDR3: ASSSAGPANEKLF
V: TRBV3-1/TRBV3-2; J: TRBJ1-5; CDR3: ASSPRQGIDQPQH
V: TRBV5-1; J: TRBJ1-3; CDR3: ASSIDKSSGNTIY
V: TRBV7-2; J: TRBJ1-2; CDR3: ASSPFGTAAQGYT
V: TRBV11-2; J: TRBJ1-3; CDR3: ASSLHRVGGNTIY
V: TRBV19; J: TRBJ1-5; CDR3: ASSIRGQAFQPQH
V: TRBV15; J: TRBJ1-1; CDR3: ATSRDPAGQAF
V: TRBV27; J: TRBJ1-4; CDR3: ASSLLGARNEKLF
V: TRBV5-1; J: TRBJ1-2; CDR3: ASSGGQTINYGYT
V: TRBV4-1; J: TRBJ1-2; CDR3: ASRKGGDAMNYGYT
V: TRBV6-2/TRBV6-3; J: TRBJ1-2; CDR3: ASSPGLYGYT
V: TRBV5-1; J: TRBJ1-1; CDR3: ASSLGRTGVVTEAF
V: TRBV5-1; J: TRBJ1-5; CDR3: ASSLTGNNQPQH
V: TRBV6-2/TRBV6-3; J: TRBJ2-7; CDR3: ASSYSISGYEQY
V: TRBV18; J: TRBJ1-5; CDR3: ASLSTGGSNQPQH
V: TRBV6-5; J: TRBJ1-4; CDR3: ASSKRQGPNEKLF
V: TRBV5-1; J: TRBJ1-2; CDR3: ASSLGQGNYGYT
V: TRBV10-3; J: TRBJ1-2; CDR3: AIKDRVLDGYT
V: TRBV5-1; J: TRBJ1-4; CDR3: ASRDSTNEKLF
V: TRBV19; J: TRBJ2-1; CDR3: ASNEGPKSSYNEQF
V: TRBV9; J: TRBJ1-1; CDR3: ASSVAGDTEAF
V: TRBV29-1; J: TRBJ2-7; CDR3: SVDSGGYEQY
V: TRBV29-1; J: TRBJ2-7; CDR3: SVTDSYEQY
V: TRBV5-1; J: TRBJ1-2; CDR3: ASSTRQGNYGYT
V: TRBV3-1/TRBV3-2; J: TRBJ2-4; CDR3: ASSQDLVALAKNIQY